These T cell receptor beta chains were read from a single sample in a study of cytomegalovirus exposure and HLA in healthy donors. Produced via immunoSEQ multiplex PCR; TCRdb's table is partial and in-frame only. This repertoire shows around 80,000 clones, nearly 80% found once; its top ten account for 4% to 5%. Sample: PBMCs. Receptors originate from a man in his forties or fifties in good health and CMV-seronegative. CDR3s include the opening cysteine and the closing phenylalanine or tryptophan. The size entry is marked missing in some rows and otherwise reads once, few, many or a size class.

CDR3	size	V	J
CASSQETGGPVHTQYF	NA	TRBV4-1	TRBJ2-3
CASSLPLAGAPDTQYF	NA	TRBV7-8	TRBJ2-3
CASSPLGQGSDYSGANVLTF	few	TRBV4-2	TRBJ2-6
CASSLAGQGRNEQYF	NA	TRBV5-1	TRBJ2-7
CASSSLGLAGFEQFF	NA	TRBV7-2	TRBJ2-1
CASTPGQGTHEQYF	once	TRBV6-6	TRBJ2-7
CAINGLSGQYF	NA	TRBV10-3	TRBJ2-7
CASSHPGTVTDTQYF	few	TRBV14	TRBJ2-3
CASRTGIAGYTF	few	TRBV19	TRBJ1-2
CASSQDYPSNQPQHF	NA	TRBV4-3	TRBJ1-5
CASRDKGVAYGYTF	NA	TRBV19	TRBJ1-2
CASSPQGGPGDEQFF	NA	TRBV4-3	TRBJ2-1
CASSLAWGPSTEAFF	NA	TRBV5-1	TRBJ1-1
CASSSARGGEIEQYF	NA	TRBV5-4	TRBJ2-7
CSMALGNEQFF	NA	TRBV29-1	TRBJ2-1
CASTSRGEPYNEQFF	NA	TRBV19	TRBJ2-1
CASREGSKQYF	NA	TRBV7-8	TRBJ2-7
CASSIGLTYEQYF	NA	TRBV19	TRBJ2-7
CASSLWTSGDTDTQYF	NA	TRBV6-6	TRBJ2-3
CASSLAAPSYNEQFF	NA	TRBV5-1	TRBJ2-1
CASSQDRLAANTDTQYF	NA	TRBV4-3	TRBJ2-3
CASSLGQANTEAFF	NA	TRBV5-6	TRBJ1-1
CSGRTGAQETQYF	NA	TRBV29-1	TRBJ2-5
CASSQDNGLAGVEQYF	NA	TRBV4-2	TRBJ2-7
CASIRENTIYF	NA	TRBV6-5	TRBJ1-3
CASSYSKGDTEAFF	NA	TRBV6-6	TRBJ1-1
CASSLSRDWGYTF	NA	TRBV27	TRBJ1-2
CASSRGLAGTDTQYF	NA	TRBV27	TRBJ2-3
CASSLDRVSTGELFF	NA	TRBV7-2	TRBJ2-2
CASSALGTGDYNEQFF	NA	TRBV18	TRBJ2-1
CASSPVREGHNEQFF	NA	TRBV2	TRBJ2-1
CASQIRTGGNTEAFF	few	TRBV7-2	TRBJ1-1
CASPLPGLAADTQYF	NA	TRBV6-5	TRBJ2-3
CAISESENEQFF	NA	TRBV10-3	TRBJ2-1
CSVEDREGGIGEQYF	NA	TRBV29-1	NA
CASSPSGSLNEQFF	NA	TRBV9	TRBJ2-1